This passage covers 3 T cell receptor beta chains from one sample sequenced in a study of T cells of healthy individuals. MiXCR, run by TCRdb on the 5' RACE reads, gives a single entry per CDR3 protein. This table has 65,000 to 95,000 distinct CDR3 sequences, approximately 5.4% appearing once. The origin of the receptors is a female donor in good health.

J is TRBJ2-7 and V is TRBV5-5, with D perhaps TRBD2 (6 bases). Germline assignment: CDR1 SGHKS and CDR2 YYEKEE (reference sequence). This CDR3 is built from 15 residues. V lost 0 bases, J lost 6 bases, and 16 bases lay in between. CDR3 bases: TGTGCCAGCAGCTTGGTTGTAAACCTGGGAGGCGAGCAGTACTTC. Its translation: CASSLVVNLGGEQYF.

This clonotype has more than one count but fewer than ten. The V and J genes are TRBV5-4 and TRBJ2-5, with 10 bases that match TRBD2. Germline V gene sequence: CDR1 SGHNT, CDR2 YYREEE (reference sequence). This CDR3 region has 16 residues. The ends lost 2 bases at V and 3 bases at J; junction bases unmatched: 7. CDR3 in amino acids: CASSFTTLAGEETQYF. The CDR3, as DNA: TGTGCCAGCAGCTTTACTACCCTAGCGGGAGAAGAGACCCAGTACTTC.

There are many counts of this clonotype. As DNA, the CDR3 is TGTGCCAGCAGCCCCCCAACCCCGGGCAACACTGAAGCTTTCTTT. Amino acids: CASSPPTPGNTEAFF. This sequence joins TRBV3-1 and TRBJ1-1, with D hard to call. The CDR3 totals 15 residues. Trimming stripped 4 bases from V and 2 bases from J, with 14 bases between. From germline, CDR1 is LGHDT and CDR2 YNNKEL (reference sequence).